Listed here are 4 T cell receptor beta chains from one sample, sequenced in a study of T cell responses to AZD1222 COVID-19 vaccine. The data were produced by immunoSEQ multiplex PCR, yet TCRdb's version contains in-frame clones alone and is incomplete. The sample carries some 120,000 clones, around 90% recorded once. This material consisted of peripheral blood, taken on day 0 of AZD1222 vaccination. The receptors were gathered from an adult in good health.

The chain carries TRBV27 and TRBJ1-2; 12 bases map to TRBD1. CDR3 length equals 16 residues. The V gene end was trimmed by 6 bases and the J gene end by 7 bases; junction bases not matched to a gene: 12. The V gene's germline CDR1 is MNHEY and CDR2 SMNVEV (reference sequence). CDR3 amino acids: CASSFLGGQGAFGYTF. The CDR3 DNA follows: TGTGCCAGCAGCTTCTTGGGGGGACAGGGGGCATTTGGCTACACCTTC.

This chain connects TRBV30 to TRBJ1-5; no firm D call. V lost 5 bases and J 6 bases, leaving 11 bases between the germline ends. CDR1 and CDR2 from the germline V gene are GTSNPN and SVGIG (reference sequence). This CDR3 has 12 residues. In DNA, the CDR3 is TGTGCCTGGTCCCTCAGCGGTCAGCCCCAGCATTTT. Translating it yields CAWSLSGQPQHF. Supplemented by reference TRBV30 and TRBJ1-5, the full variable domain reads SQTIHQWPATLVQPVGSPLSLECTVEGTSNPNLYWYRQAAGRGLQLLFYSVGIGQISSEVPQNLSASRPQDRQFILSSKKLLLSDSGFYLCAWSLSGQPQHFGDGTRLSIL.

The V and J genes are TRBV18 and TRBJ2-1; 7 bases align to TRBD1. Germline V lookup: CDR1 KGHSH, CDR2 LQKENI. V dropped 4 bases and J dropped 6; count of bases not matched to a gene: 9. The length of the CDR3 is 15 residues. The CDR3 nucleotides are TGTGCCAGCTCACTGCCCGGGACAGTCATCAATGAGCAGTTCTTC. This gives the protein CASSLPGTVINEQFF.

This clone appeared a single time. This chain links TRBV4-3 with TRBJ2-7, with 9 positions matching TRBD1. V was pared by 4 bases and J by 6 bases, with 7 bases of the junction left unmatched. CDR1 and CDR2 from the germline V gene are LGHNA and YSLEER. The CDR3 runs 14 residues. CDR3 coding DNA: TGCGCCAGCAGCCCTGGACAGGGGTCAGGCGAGCAGTACTTC. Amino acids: CASSPGQGSGEQYF.